This T cell receptor beta chain was sequenced for a study of shared clonotypes between healthy human individuals. The CDR3 length is 14 residues. Germline V lookup: CDR1 MGHRA, CDR2 YSYEKL. Method: immunoSEQ multiplex PCR; TCRdb's copy keeps in-frame clones and lacks some. The sample gives some 2.1 million clones, about 94% of which show up once; roughly 1% is in the top ten. Cells designated naive CD8 were CD45RO-negative and were positively selected for CCR7, with terminally differentiated effector memory CD45RA+ cells excluded. The sequenced sample consisted of naive CD8+ T cells sorted from blood. This TCR derives from a man younger than 35 in good health. The chain is built from TRBV4-1 and TRBJ2-5; D call uncertain. The DNA end lines up better with TRBJ2-7; the J call may be wrong. CDR3 sequence: CASSQDRAAYEQYF. For the CDR3, the DNA is TGCGCCAGCAGCCAAGATCGGGCGGCCTACGAGCAGTACTTC.